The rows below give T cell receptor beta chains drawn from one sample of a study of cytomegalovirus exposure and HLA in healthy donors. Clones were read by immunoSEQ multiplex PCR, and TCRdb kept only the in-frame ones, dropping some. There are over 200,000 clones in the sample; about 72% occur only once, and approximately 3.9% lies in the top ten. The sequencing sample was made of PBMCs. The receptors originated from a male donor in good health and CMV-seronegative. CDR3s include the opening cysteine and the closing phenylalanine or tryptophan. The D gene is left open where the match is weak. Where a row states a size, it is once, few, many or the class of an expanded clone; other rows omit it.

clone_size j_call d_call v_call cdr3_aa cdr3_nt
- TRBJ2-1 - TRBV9 CASSVGLVRYNEQFF TGTGCCAGCAGCGTAGGACTAGTTCGCTACAATGAGCAGTTCTTC
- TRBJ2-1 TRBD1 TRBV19 CASSIERTGGAEQFF TGTGCCAGTAGTATAGAAAGGACAGGGGGCGCTGAGCAGTTCTTC
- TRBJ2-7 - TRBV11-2 CASSPTGAYEQYF TGTGCCAGCAGCCCCACAGGCGCCTACGAGCAGTACTTC
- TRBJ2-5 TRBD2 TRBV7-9 CSSSLDKGGRAFQETQYF TGTTCCAGCAGCTTAGATAAGGGCGGGAGGGCCTTCCAAGAGACCCAGTACTTC
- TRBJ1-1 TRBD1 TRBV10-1 CASSNTGTAREAFF TGCGCCAGCAGTAATACCGGGACAGCGAGGGAAGCTTTCTTT
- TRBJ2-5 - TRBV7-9 CASSPLRTGAVQETQYF TGTGCCAGCAGCCCACTCAGAACTGGGGCAGTCCAAGAGACCCAGTACTTC
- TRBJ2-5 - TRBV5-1 CATSGGGIQETQYF TGCGCCACCTCTGGTGGGGGGATCCAAGAGACCCAGTACTTC
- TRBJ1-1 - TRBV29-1 CSVSFGSANTEAFF TGCAGCGTCTCCTTCGGGTCAGCGAACACTGAAGCTTTCTTT
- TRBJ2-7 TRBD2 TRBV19 CASSLLAGEFGEQYF TGTGCCAGTAGTCTTTTAGCGGGAGAGTTCGGCGAGCAGTACTTC
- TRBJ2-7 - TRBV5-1 CASSLAPSQSYEQYF TGCGCCAGCAGCTTGGCCCCATCACAGAGCTACGAGCAGTACTTC
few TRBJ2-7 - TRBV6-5 CASSQGTGTYEQYF TGTGCCAGCAGTCAGGGGACCGGCACCTACGAGCAGTACTTC
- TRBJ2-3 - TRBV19 CASSIGSGSSTDTQYF TGTGCCAGTAGTATAGGAAGCGGATCTAGCACAGATACGCAGTATTTT
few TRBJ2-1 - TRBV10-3 CAISESNREQFF TGTGCCATCAGTGAGTCGAACCGGGAGCAGTTCTTC
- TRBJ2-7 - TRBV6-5 CASSRAGVHEQYF TGTGCCAGCTCCCGAGCAGGGGTCCACGAGCAGTACTTC
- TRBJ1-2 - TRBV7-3 CASSPQTGYGYTF TGTGCCAGCAGCCCCCAAACGGGTTATGGCTACACCTTC
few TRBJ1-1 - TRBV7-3 CASSLGANTEAFF TGTGCCAGCAGCCTGGGAGCTAACACTGAAGCTTTCTTT
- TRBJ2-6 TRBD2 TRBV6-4 CASSDWPAGGRSGANVLTF TGTGCCAGCAGTGATTGGCCCGCGGGAGGCAGGTCTGGGGCCAACGTCCTGACTTTC
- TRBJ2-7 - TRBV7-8 CASSLAVVPYEQYF TGTGCCAGCAGCTTAGCGGTCGTCCCCTACGAGCAGTACTTC
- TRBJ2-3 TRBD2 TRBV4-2 CASSTTGAGGEMADTQYF TGTGCCAGCAGCACAACGGGAGCGGGAGGAGAAATGGCAGATACGCAGTATTTT
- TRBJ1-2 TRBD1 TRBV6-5 CASRGDRAANYGYTF TGTGCCAGCAGGGGGGACAGGGCAGCTAACTATGGCTACACCTTC
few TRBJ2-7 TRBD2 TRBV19 CASSMGREKDEQYF TGTGCCAGTAGTATGGGGCGGGAGAAGGACGAGCAGTACTTC
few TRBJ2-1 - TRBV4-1 CASSHQLGDNEQFF TGCGCCAGCAGCCACCAACTAGGAGACAATGAGCAGTTCTTC
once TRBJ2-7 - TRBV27 CASSLFTGSSYEQYF TGTGCCAGCAGTTTATTTACGGGGAGCTCCTACGAGCAGTACTTC
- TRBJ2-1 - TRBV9 CASSVGIGSSYNEQFF TGTGCCAGCAGCGTAGGTATCGGGAGCTCCTACAATGAGCAGTTCTTC
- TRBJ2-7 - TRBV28 CASSSRDSVYGEQYF TGTGCCAGCAGTTCACGGGACTCCGTTTACGGAGAGCAGTACTTC
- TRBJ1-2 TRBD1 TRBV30 CAWSVDSGTARYGYTF TGTGCCTGGAGTGTAGACTCCGGGACAGCGAGATATGGCTACACCTTC